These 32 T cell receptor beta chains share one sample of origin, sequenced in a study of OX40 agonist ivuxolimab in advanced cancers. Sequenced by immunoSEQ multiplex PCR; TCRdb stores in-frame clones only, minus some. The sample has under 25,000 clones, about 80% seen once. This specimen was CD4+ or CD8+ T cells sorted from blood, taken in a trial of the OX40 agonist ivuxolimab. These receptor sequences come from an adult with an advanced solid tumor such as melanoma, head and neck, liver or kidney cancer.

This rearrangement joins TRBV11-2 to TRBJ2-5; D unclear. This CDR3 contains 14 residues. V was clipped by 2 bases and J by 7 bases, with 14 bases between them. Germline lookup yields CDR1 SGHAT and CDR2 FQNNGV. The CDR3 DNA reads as TGTGCCAGCAGCTTACGAGCCGTTCGCGGGACCCAGTACTTC. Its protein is CASSLRAVRGTQYF.

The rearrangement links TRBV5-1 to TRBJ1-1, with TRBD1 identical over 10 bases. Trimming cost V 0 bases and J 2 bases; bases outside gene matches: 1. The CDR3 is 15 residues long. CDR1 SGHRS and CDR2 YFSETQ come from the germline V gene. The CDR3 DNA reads TGCGCCAGCAGCTTGGGGACAGGGGGAAACACTGAAGCTTTCTTT. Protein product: CASSLGTGGNTEAFF.

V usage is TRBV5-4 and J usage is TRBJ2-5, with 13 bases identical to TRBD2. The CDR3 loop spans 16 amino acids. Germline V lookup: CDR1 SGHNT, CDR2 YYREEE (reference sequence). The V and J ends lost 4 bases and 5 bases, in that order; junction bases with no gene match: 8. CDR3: CASSPGLAGSAETQYF. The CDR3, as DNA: TGTGCCAGCAGCCCGGGACTAGCGGGATCCGCCGAGACCCAGTACTTC.

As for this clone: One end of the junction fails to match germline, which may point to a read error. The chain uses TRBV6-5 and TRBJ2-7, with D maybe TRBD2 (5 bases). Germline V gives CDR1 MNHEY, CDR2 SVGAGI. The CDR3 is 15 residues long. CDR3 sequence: CASSPRTYNSYEQCF. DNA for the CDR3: TGTGCCAGCAGTCCAAGGACTTACAACTCCTACGAGCAGTGCTTC.

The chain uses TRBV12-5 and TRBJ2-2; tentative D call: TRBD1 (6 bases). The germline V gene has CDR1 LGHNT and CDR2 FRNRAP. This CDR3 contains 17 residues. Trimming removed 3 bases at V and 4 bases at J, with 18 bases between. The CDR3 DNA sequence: TGTGCTAGTGGTTTCGCTTCAGGGGCGCAGTCCACCGGGGAGCTGTTTTTT. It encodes CASGFASGAQSTGELFF. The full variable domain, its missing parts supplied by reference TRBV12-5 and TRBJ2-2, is DARVTQTPRHKVTEMGQEVTMRCQPILGHNTVFWYRQTMMQGLELLAYFRNRAPLDDSGMPKDRFSAEMPDATLATLKIQPSEPRDSAVYFCASGFASGAQSTGELFFGEGSRLTVL.

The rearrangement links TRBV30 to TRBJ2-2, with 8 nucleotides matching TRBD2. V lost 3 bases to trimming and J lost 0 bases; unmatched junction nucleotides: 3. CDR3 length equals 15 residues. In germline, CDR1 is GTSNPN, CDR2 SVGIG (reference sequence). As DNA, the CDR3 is TGTGCCTGGAGACGGGGGGGATCGAACACCGGGGAGCTGTTTTTT. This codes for CAWRRGGSNTGELFF.

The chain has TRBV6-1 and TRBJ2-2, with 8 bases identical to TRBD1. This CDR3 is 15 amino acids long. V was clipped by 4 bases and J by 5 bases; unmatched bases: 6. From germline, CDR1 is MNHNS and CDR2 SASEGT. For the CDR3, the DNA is TGTGCCAGCAGTGGCCGACAGGGGAGAACCGGGGAGCTGTTTTTT. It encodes CASSGRQGRTGELFF.

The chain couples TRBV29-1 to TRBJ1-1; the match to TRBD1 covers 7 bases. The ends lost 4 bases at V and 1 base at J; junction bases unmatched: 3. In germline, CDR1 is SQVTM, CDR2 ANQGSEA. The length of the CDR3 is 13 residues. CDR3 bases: TGCAGCGTTGGGGGACAGTGGAACACTGAAGCTTTCTTT. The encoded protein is CSVGGQWNTEAFF.

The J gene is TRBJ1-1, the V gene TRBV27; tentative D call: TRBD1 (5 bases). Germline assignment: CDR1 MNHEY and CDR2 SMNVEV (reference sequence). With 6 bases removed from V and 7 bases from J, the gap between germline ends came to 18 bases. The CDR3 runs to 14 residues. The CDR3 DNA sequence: TGTGCCAGCAGGGTGGAGGGGTGGAGAGGTGAAGCTTTCTTT. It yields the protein CASRVEGWRGEAFF.

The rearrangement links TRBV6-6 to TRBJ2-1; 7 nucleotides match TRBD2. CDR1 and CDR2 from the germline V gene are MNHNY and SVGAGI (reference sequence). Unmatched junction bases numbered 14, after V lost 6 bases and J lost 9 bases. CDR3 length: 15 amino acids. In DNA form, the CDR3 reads TGTGCCAGCAGCTGGTCGGCGGGAGAAGGGCCTGAGCAGTTCTTC. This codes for CASSWSAGEGPEQFF.

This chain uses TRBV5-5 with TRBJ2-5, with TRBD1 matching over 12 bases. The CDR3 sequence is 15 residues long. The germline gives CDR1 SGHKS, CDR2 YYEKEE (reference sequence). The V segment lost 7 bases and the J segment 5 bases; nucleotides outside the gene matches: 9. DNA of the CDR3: TGTGCCAGCTTGTCCGGGACAGGGGGCTTGGAGACCCAGTACTTC. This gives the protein CASLSGTGGLETQYF. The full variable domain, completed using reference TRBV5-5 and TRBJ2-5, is DAGVTQSPTHLIKTRGQQVTLRCSPISGHKSVSWYQQVLGQGPQFIFQYYEKEERGRGNFPDRFSARQFPNYSSELNVNALLLGDSALYLCASLSGTGGLETQYFGPGTRLLVL.

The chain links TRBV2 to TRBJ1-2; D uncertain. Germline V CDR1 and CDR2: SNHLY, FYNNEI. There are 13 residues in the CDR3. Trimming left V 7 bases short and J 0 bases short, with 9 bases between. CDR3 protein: CASTTMPNYGYTF. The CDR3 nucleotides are TGTGCCAGCACTACTATGCCTAACTATGGCTACACCTTC.

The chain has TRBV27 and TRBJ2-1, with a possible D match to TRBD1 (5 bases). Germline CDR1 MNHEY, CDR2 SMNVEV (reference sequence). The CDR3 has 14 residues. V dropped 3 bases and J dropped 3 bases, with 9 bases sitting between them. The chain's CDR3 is CASSLGTGYNEQFF. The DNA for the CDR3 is TGTGCCAGCAGTTTGGGCACAGGCTACAATGAGCAGTTCTTC.

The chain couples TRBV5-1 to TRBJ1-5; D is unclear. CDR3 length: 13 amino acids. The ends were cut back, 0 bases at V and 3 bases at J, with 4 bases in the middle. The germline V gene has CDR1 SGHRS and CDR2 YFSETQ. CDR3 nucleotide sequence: TGCGCCAGCAGCTTGGACAACAATCAGCCCCAGCATTTT. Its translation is CASSLDNNQPQHF.

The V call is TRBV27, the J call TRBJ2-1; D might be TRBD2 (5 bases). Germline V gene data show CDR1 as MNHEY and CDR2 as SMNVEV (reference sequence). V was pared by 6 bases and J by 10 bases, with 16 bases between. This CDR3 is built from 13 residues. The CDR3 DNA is TGTGCCAGCAGGACCGGAGGAGGACGGGAGCAGTTCTTC. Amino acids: CASRTGGGREQFF.

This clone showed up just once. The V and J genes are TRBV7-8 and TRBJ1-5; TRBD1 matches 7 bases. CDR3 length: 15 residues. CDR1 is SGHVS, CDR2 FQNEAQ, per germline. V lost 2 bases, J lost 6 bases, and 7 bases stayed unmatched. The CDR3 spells CASSLRQGGSQPQHF. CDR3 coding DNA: TGTGCCAGCAGCTTACGGCAGGGGGGGAGTCAGCCCCAGCATTTT.

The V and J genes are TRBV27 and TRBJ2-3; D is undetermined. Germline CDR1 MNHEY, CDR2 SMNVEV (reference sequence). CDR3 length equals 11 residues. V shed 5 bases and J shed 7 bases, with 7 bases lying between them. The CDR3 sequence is CASSRQNTQYF. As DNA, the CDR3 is TGTGCCAGCAGTAGGCAAAATACGCAGTATTTT.

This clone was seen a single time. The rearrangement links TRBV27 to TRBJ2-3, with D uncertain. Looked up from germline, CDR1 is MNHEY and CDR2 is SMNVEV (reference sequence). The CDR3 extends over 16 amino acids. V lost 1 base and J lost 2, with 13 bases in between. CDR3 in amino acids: CASSLYSSRSTDTQYF. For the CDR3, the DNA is TGTGCCAGCAGTTTATACAGCTCCCGATCCACAGATACGCAGTATTTT.

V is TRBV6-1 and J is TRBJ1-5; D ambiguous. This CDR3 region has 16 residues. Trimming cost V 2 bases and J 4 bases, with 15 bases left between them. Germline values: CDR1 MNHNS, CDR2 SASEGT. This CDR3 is CASSEKSVKENQPQHF. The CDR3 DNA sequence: TGTGCCAGCAGTGAAAAGAGTGTAAAGGAGAATCAGCCCCAGCATTTT.

The CDR3 nucleotides are TGTGCCAGCAGTTACTCATCTCAGGGTGAAGGCTACACCTTC. Protein sequence: CASSYSSQGEGYTF. The genes are TRBV6-6 and TRBJ1-2; D perhaps matches TRBD1 (5 bases). The CDR3 is 14 amino acids. V was pared by 0 bases and J by 8 bases, with 13 bases between. CDR1 MNHNY and CDR2 SVGAGI come from the germline V gene (reference sequence).

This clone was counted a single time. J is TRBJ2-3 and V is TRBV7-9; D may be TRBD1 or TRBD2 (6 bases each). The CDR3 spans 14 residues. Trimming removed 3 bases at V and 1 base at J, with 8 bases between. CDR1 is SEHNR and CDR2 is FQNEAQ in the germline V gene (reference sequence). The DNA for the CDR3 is TGTGCCAGCAGCTTGGGGGGCCGCACAGATACGCAGTATTTT. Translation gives CASSLGGRTDTQYF.

CDR3 amino acids: CATSRGNTNYGYTF. The CDR3, as DNA: TGTGCCACCAGCAGAGGCAACACTAACTATGGCTACACCTTC. The chain couples TRBV15 to TRBJ1-2; D is undetermined. The CDR3 length is 14 residues. Germline V CDR1 and CDR2: LNHNV, YYDKDF (reference sequence). The germline V and J ends were trimmed by 1 base and 0 bases, with 6 bases remaining between them.

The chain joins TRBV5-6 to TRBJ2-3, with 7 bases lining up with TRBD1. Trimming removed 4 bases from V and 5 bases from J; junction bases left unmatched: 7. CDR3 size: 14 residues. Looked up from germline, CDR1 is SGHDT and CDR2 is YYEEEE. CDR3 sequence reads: CASSPGTVRDTQYF. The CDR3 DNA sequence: TGTGCCAGCAGCCCCGGGACAGTCAGAGATACGCAGTATTTT. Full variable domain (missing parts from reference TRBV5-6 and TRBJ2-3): DAGVTQSPTHLIKTRGQQVTLRCSPKSGHDTVSWYQQALGQGPQFIFQYYEEEERQRGNFPDRFSGHQFPNYSSELNVNALLLGDSALYLCASSPGTVRDTQYFGPGTRLTVL.

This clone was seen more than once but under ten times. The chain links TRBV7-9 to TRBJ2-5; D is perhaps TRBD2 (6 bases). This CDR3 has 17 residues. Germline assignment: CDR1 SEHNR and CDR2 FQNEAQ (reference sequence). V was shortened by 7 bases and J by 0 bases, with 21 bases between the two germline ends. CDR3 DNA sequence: TGTGCCAGCACTCTAGGGTGGAGGGGCAGTCACCAAGAGACCCAGTACTTC. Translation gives CASTLGWRGSHQETQYF.

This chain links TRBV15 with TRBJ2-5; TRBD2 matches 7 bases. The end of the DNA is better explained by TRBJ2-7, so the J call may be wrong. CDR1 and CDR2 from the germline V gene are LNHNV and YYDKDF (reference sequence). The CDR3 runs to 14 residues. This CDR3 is CATSTNLADYEQYF. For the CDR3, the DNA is TGTGCCACCAGCACCAACCTAGCGGACTACGAGCAGTACTTC.

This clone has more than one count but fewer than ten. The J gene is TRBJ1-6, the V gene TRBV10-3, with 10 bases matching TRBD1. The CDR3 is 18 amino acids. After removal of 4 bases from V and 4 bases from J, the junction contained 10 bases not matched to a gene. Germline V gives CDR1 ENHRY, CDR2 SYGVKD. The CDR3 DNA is TGTGCCATCAGTGGGGGACAGGGGATCCGCACATATAATTCACCCCTCCACTTT. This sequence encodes CAISGGQGIRTYNSPLHF.

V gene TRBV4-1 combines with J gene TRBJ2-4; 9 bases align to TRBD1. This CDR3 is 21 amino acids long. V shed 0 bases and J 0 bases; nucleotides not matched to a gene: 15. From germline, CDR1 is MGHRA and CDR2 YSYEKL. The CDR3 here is CASSQEGGGTGLLGAKNIQYF. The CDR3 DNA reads TGCGCCAGCAGCCAAGAAGGAGGAGGGACAGGGCTGTTAGGAGCCAAAAACATTCAGTACTTC.

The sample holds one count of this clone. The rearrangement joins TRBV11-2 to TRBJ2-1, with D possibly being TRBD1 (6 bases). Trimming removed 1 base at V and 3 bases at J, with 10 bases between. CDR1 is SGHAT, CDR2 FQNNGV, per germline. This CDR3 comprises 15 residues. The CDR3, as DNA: TGTGCCAGCAGCTTAGCAGGGGTGGACTACAATGAGCAGTTCTTC. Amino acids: CASSLAGVDYNEQFF.

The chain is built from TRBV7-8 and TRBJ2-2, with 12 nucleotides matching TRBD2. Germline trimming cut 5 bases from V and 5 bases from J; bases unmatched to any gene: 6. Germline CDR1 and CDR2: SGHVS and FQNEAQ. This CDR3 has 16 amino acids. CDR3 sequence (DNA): TGTGCCAGCAGCCCAACGACTAGCGGGAGAACCGGGGAGCTGTTTTTT. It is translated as CASSPTTSGRTGELFF.

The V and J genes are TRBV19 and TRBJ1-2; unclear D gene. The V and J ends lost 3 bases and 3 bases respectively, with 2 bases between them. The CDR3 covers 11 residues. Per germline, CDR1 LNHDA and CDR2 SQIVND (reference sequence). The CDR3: CASSIDYGYTF. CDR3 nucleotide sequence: TGTGCCAGTAGTATCGACTATGGCTACACCTTC.

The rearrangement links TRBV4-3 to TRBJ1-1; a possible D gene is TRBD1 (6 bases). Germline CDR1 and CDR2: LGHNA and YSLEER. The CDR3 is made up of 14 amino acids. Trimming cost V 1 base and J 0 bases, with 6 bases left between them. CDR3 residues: CASSQGQVNTEAFF. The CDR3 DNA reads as TGCGCCAGCAGCCAAGGACAGGTGAACACTGAAGCTTTCTTT.

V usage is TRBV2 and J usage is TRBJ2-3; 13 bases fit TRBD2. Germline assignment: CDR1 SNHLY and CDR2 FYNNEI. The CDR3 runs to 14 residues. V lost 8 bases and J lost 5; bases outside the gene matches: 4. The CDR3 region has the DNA TGTGCCAGCCGGACTAGCGGGGGTGGAGATACGCAGTATTTT. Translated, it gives CASRTSGGGDTQYF.